This T cell receptor (beta chain) was profiled in a study of blood T cell repertoires in COVID-19. Study details: Acute-phase and convalescent COVID-19 samples originated in the United States, Italy and Spain. From T cells, B-cell-depleted T cells, or PBMCs came the material, which was cDNA or gDNA.

Authors' processing steps: Cell counts per sample came from amplifying reference gene primers. The data were produced by immunoSEQ multiplex PCR, yet TCRdb's version contains in-frame clones alone and is incomplete. V and J calls and clone size are as listed in that table; D and trimming were resolved from the DNA. The repertoire includes 130,000 or so clones, roughly 80% of them detected once, and around a sixth sits in the top ten. The receptor was isolated from a man over 45 with acute or convalescent COVID-19. Sequencing was done on a sample of peripheral blood.

This CDR3 reads CASSARLDMNTEAFF. CDR3 nucleotide sequence: TGTGCCAGCAGCGCCCGACTGGACATGAACACTGAAGCTTTCTTT. The chain links TRBV5-5 to TRBJ1-1; D possibly corresponds to TRBD1 (5 bases). CDR1 and CDR2 (germline): SGHKS, YYEKEE (reference sequence). This CDR3 comprises 15 residues. Trimming stripped 4 bases from V and 0 bases from J, with 13 bases between.